This T cell receptor beta chain was documented in a study of blood T cells in healthy people across ages. A second PCR, run for about 7 to 12 cycles, used a sample-barcoded 5' primer plus a J-beta primer mix. Sequencing of every sample gave 2.5 million or more CDR3-containing paired-end reads. MiXCR, applied by TCRdb to the 5' RACE reads, yields one record per CDR3 protein. The sample gives roughly 1,700,000 distinct CDR3 sequences, about 30% of which show up once; roughly 8% is in the top ten. Whole-study findings and limits: Across the age range, TCR beta diversity per million T cells fell in a roughly linear way.

The table lists this clonotype with many counts. Its antigen is unknown. Donors gave around 10 milliliters of peripheral blood apiece. Extractions gave at least 6 micrograms of total RNA per sample. J gave up 2 bases and V 5 bases, and 8 bases lay outside the gene matches. Germline V lookup: CDR1 SQVTM, CDR2 ANQGSEA. This CDR3 spans 14 amino acids. This chain connects TRBV29-1 to TRBJ2-7, with TRBD2 identical over 8 bases. Sequencing input: blood. The sequence derives from a woman in her 30s in good health. CDR3 sequence: CSVRAGGETYEQYF. In DNA, the CDR3 is TGCAGCGTTAGGGCGGGAGGCGAAACCTACGAGCAGTACTTC.